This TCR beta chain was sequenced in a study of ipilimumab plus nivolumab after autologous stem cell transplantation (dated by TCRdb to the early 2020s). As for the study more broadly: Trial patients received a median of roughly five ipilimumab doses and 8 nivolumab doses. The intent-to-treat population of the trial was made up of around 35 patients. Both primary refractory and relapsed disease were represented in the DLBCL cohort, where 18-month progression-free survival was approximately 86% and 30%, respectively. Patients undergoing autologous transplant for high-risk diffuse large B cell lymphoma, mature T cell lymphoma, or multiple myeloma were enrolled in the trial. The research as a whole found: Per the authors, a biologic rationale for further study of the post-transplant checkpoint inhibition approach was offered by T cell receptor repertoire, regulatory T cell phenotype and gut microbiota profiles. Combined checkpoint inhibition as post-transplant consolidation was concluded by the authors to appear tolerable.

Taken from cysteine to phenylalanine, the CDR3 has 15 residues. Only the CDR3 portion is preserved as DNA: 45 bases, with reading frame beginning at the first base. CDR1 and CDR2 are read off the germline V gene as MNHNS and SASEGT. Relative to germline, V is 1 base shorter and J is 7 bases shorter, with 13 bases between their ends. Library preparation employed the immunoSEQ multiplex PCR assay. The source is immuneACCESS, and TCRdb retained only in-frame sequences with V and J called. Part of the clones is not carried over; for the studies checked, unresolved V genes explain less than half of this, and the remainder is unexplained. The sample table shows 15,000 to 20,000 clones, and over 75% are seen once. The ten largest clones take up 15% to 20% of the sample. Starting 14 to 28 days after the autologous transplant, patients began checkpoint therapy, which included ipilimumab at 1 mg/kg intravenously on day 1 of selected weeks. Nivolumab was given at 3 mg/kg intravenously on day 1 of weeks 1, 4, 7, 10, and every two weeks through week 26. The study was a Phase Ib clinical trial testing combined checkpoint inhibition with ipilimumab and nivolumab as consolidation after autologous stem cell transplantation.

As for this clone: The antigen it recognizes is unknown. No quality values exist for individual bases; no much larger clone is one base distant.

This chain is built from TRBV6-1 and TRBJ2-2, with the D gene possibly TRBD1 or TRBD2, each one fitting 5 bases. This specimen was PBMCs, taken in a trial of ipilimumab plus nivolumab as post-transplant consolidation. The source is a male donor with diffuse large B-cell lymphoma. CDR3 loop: CASSEGGPRHGELFF. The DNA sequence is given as TGTGCCAGCAGTGAAGGGGGACCCCGCCACGGGGAGCTGTTTTTT.